The 17 T cell receptor beta chains below were found in one sample sequenced in a study of T-cell reconstitution after alpha-beta-depleted transplantation in children. Unique molecular identifiers featured in how the TCRbeta library was prepared. TCRdb re-called the PCR reads through MiXCR, storing one row per CDR3 protein. The sample gives almost 500,000 distinct CDR3 sequences, about 11% of which show up once; around 2% is in the top ten. Material: PBMCs, obtained before TCRalphabeta/CD19-depleted stem cell transplant. These receptors were taken from a child aged 2-15 years with inherited bone marrow failure, due to receive a stem cell transplant.

This clonotype was seen at least ten times. V gene TRBV7-8 combines with J gene TRBJ1-2; D perhaps matches TRBD1 (6 bases). Germline loops: CDR1 SGHVS, CDR2 FQNEAQ. The CDR3 runs to 16 residues. V gave up 0 bases and J gave up 5 bases, with 16 bases separating them. The CDR3 is CASSLAGSGEEYGYTF. The DNA of the CDR3 is TGTGCCAGCAGCTTAGCGGGGTCAGGGGAGGAATATGGCTACACCTTC. Looking up the rest from reference TRBV7-8 and TRBJ1-2 gives the full variable domain: GAGVSQSPRYKVAKRGQDVALRCDPISGHVSLFWYQQALGQGPEFLTYFQNEAQLDKSGLPSDRFFAERPEGSVSTLKIQRTQQEDSAVYLCASSLAGSGEEYGYTFGSGTRLTVV.

This clonotype was detected many times. This sequence joins TRBV11-2 and TRBJ2-5, with 13 bases lining up with TRBD2. Germline V lookup: CDR1 SGHAT, CDR2 FQNNGV. The CDR3 extends over 18 amino acids. J gave up 5 bases and V 5 bases, and 14 bases lay outside the gene matches. The CDR3 DNA is TGTGCCAGCAGCCCCTCCCCCGGGACTAGCGGGATATATGAGACCCAGTACTTC. It encodes CASSPSPGTSGIYETQYF.

This clonotype was seen many times. The CDR3 is CASRLAGGRRDTQYF. The CDR3 nucleotides are TGTGCCAGCAGACTAGCGGGAGGTAGGAGAGATACGCAGTATTTT. This chain joins TRBV12-3 or TRBV12-4 and TRBJ2-3; 12 nucleotides align to TRBD2. Germline trimming cut 6 bases from V and 5 bases from J; bases unmatched to any gene: 6. The CDR3 sequence is 15 residues long.

Comment on this clonotype: A much larger clonotype is one base distant, so this may be a read error. It is likely a read error, because the conserved phenylalanine at the end of the CDR3 is missing. V and J are TRBV27 and TRBJ2-3; D is ambiguous. Between the trimmed V and J ends, which lost 5 bases and 0 bases, there was a span of 15 bases. Germline lookup yields CDR1 MNHEY and CDR2 SMNVEV (reference sequence). This CDR3 comprises 16 residues. CDR3 loop: CASSRGYRTSTDTQYV. CDR3 coding DNA: TGTGCCAGCAGTCGTGGTTATCGCACTAGCACAGATACGCAGTATGTT.

This clonotype was counted at least ten times. The chain combines TRBV20-1 with TRBJ2-7, with 8 nucleotides matching TRBD2. V shed 4 bases and J 0 bases; nucleotides not matched to a gene: 5. The CDR3 has 14 amino acids. Germline CDR1 DFQATT, CDR2 SNEGSKA (reference sequence). For the CDR3, the DNA is TGCAGTGCTAAAAGGACTAGCAGCTCCTACGAGCAGTACTTC. This encodes CSAKRTSSSYEQYF.

Here the CDR3 DNA reads TGTGCCAGCAGCATAACAGGGACTGGGGCCAACGTCCTGACTTTC. Amino acid sequence: CASSITGTGANVLTF. The gene calls are TRBV6-1 and TRBJ2-6; weak D call: TRBD1 (6 bases). The V and J ends lost 6 bases and 2 bases respectively, with 11 bases between them. Germline V gene sequence: CDR1 MNHNS, CDR2 SASEGT. The CDR3 extends over 15 amino acids.

This clonotype was counted many times. The rearrangement uses TRBV5-6 and TRBJ1-1; 7 positions agree with TRBD1. J lost 8 bases, V lost 5 bases, and 12 bases had no gene match. The CDR3 has 14 residues. Per the germline V gene, CDR1 is SGHDT and CDR2 is YYEEEE. This chain's CDR3 is CASRYAGGRVEAFF. The CDR3 bases are TGTGCCAGCAGATATGCAGGGGGGAGAGTCGAAGCTTTCTTT. Using reference TRBV5-6 and TRBJ1-1 for the parts outside the CDR3, the full variable domain is DAGVTQSPTHLIKTRGQQVTLRCSPKSGHDTVSWYQQALGQGPQFIFQYYEEEERQRGNFPDRFSGHQFPNYSSELNVNALLLGDSALYLCASRYAGGRVEAFFGQGTRLTVV.

There are many counts of this clonotype. This rearrangement joins TRBV6-5 to TRBJ2-3; 14 bases align to TRBD2. The CDR3 is 19 residues long. In germline, CDR1 is MNHEY, CDR2 SVGAGI. V was pared by 4 bases and J by 5 bases, with 14 bases of the junction left unmatched. The CDR3, as DNA: TGTGCCAGCAGTTTAATCCCAAGACTAGCGGGAGGGCCGGGAGATACGCAGTATTTT. It yields the protein CASSLIPRLAGGPGDTQYF.

The chain links TRBV20-1 to TRBJ1-2; tentatively, D is TRBD1 (6 bases). Germline V gives CDR1 DFQATT, CDR2 SNEGSKA (reference sequence). V was pared by 1 base and J by 5 bases, with 14 bases between. The CDR3 covers 14 residues. CDR3 DNA sequence: TGCAGTGCTAGAGTCGCCGGGACATTATATGGCTACACCTTC. This translates into CSARVAGTLYGYTF.

This clonotype has a count of ten or more. The V gene is TRBV27, the J gene TRBJ2-3; 12 bases map to TRBD2. Germline CDR1 and CDR2: MNHEY and SMNVEV (reference sequence). Unmatched junction bases numbered 7, after V lost 8 bases and J lost 1 base. This CDR3 is built from 16 residues. The CDR3 spells CASATRLAGGTDTQYF. The CDR3 DNA follows: TGTGCCAGCGCCACCCGACTAGCGGGGGGCACAGATACGCAGTATTTT.

This clonotype showed up many times. This sequence joins TRBV7-3 and TRBJ2-3; TRBD2 matches at 9 bases. Germline lookup yields CDR1 SGHTA and CDR2 FQGTGA. V was clipped by 3 bases and J by 2 bases; unmatched bases: 6. The CDR3 extends over 16 amino acids. This CDR3 reads CASSFVAGENTDTQYF. For the CDR3, the DNA is TGTGCCAGCAGCTTCGTAGCGGGAGAGAACACAGATACGCAGTATTTT.

The V and J genes are TRBV19 and TRBJ2-3; D is unresolved. V gave up 9 bases and J gave up 7 bases, with 17 bases separating them. The CDR3 totals 13 residues. Germline CDR1 reads LNHDA; CDR2 reads SQIVND (reference sequence). The CDR3 loop reads CASSNGFPYTQYF. The DNA for the CDR3 is TGTGCCAGCTCCAACGGTTTCCCATATACGCAGTATTTT.

This clonotype was counted at least ten times. The chain joins TRBV10-3 to TRBJ2-7; possibly TRBD1 or TRBD2 for D (5 bases each). V was clipped by 4 bases and J by 0 bases, with 10 bases between them. Germline V gene lookup returns CDR1 ENHRY and CDR2 SYGVKD. This CDR3 has 14 residues. The CDR3, as DNA: TGTGCCATCAGTGTAAAGGGGAGCTCCTACGAGCAGTACTTC. This gives the protein CAISVKGSSYEQYF.

This clonotype was observed at least ten times. The chain links TRBV5-1 to TRBJ2-2, with D possibly being TRBD2 (5 bases). Germline lookup yields CDR1 SGHRS and CDR2 YFSETQ. This CDR3 has 16 amino acids. V was trimmed by 0 bases and J by 3 bases, leaving 12 bases between them. As DNA, the CDR3 is TGCGCCAGCAGCTTGGTTCCTAGCAGATACACCGGGGAGCTGTTTTTT. Protein product: CASSLVPSRYTGELFF. Variable domain in full (rest from reference TRBV5-1 and TRBJ2-2): KAGVTQTPRYLIKTRGQQVTLSCSPISGHRSVSWYQQTPGQGLQFLFEYFSETQRNKGNFPGRFSGRQFSNSRSEMNVSTLELGDSALYLCASSLVPSRYTGELFFGEGSRLTVL.

Ten or more counts support this clonotype. V is TRBV5-1 and J is TRBJ2-1; 8 bases fit TRBD1. The CDR3 covers 15 residues. V lost 4 bases and J lost 6; bases outside the gene matches: 9. Germline lookup yields CDR1 SGHRS and CDR2 YFSETQ. The CDR3 nucleotides are TGCGCCAGCAGCCTAGGACAGGGCCCAGTCAATGAGCAGTTCTTC. Its protein product is CASSLGQGPVNEQFF.

This rearrangement joins TRBV5-4 to TRBJ2-2, with D tentatively TRBD1 or TRBD2 (5 bases each). This CDR3 is 13 amino acids long. The germline CDR1 and CDR2 sequences are SGHNT and YYREEE (reference sequence). V was cut by 7 bases and J by 6 bases, with 13 bases left in between. The CDR3 is CASVRQGAGELFF. The DNA for the CDR3 is TGTGCCAGCGTCCGTCAGGGAGCCGGGGAGCTGTTTTTT.

This clonotype occurred many times. The chain is built from TRBV28 and TRBJ2-2, with a weak D call TRBD2 (6 bases). CDR3 length equals 16 residues. Germline loops: CDR1 MDHEN, CDR2 SYDVKM. V was pared by 7 bases and J by 4 bases, with 19 bases between. The CDR3 DNA sequence: TGTGCCAGCAAGTGGGGTACTCGGGGGTCCACCGGGGAGCTGTTTTTT. Its protein is CASKWGTRGSTGELFF. Full variable domain (missing parts from reference TRBV28 and TRBJ2-2): DVKVTQSSRYLVKRTGEKVFLECVQDMDHENMFWYRQDPGLGLRLIYFSYDVKMKEKGDIPEGYSVSREKKERFSLILESASTNQTSMYLCASKWGTRGSTGELFFGEGSRLTVL.